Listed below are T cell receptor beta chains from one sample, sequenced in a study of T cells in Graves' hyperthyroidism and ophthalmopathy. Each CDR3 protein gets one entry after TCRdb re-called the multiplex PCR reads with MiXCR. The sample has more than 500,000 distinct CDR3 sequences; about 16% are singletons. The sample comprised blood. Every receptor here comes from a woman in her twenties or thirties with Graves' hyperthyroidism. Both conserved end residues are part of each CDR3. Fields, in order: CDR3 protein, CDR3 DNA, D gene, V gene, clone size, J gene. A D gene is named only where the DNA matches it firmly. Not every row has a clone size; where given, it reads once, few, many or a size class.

CDR3 protein: CASSITSGSPYNEQFF
CDR3 DNA: TGTGCCAGTAGTATAACCTCGGGGAGCCCTTACAATGAGCAGTTCTTC
D gene: .
V gene: TRBV19
clone size: few
J gene: TRBJ2-1

CDR3 protein: CASSEQAGNEKLFF
CDR3 DNA: TGTGCCAGCAGTGAACAGGCAGGGAATGAAAAACTGTTTTTT
D gene: .
V gene: TRBV28
clone size: few
J gene: TRBJ1-4

CDR3 protein: CASGGGELFF
CDR3 DNA: TGTGCCAGCGGGGGCGGGGAGCTGTTTTTT
D gene: .
V gene: TRBV6-1
clone size: many
J gene: TRBJ2-2

CDR3 protein: CATSGGAGETGELFF
CDR3 DNA: TGTGCCACCAGTGGAGGAGCGGGAGAAACCGGGGAGCTGTTTTTT
D gene: TRBD2
V gene: TRBV24-1
clone size: .
J gene: TRBJ2-2

CDR3 protein: CASSPYLSGNTIYF
CDR3 DNA: TGTGCCAGCAGCCCTTACCTCTCTGGAAACACCATATATTTT
D gene: .
V gene: TRBV13
clone size: many
J gene: TRBJ1-3

CDR3 protein: CASTGTGDPSGANVLTF
CDR3 DNA: TGTGCCAGCACCGGGACAGGTGATCCCTCTGGGGCCAACGTCCTGACTTTC
D gene: TRBD1
V gene: TRBV7-9
clone size: few
J gene: TRBJ2-6

CDR3 protein: CASSLLFGGGGGLDQPQHF
CDR3 DNA: TGTGCCAGCAGTTTATTATTTGGGGGGGGCGGGGGGCTCGATCAGCCCCAGCATTTT
D gene: .
V gene: TRBV28
clone size: few
J gene: TRBJ1-5

CDR3 protein: CASSQVPGGRYEQYF
CDR3 DNA: TGTGCCAGCAGCCAAGTTCCGGGAGGCCGATACGAGCAGTACTTC
D gene: TRBD2
V gene: TRBV4-2
clone size: .
J gene: TRBJ2-7

CDR3 protein: CAWSVGAIPEQYF
CDR3 DNA: TGTGCCTGGAGTGTTGGTGCTATACCCGAGCAGTACTTC
D gene: .
V gene: TRBV30
clone size: many
J gene: TRBJ2-7

CDR3 protein: CASSLAQGTQYF
CDR3 DNA: TGTGCCAGCAGCTTAGCACAGGGGACCCAGTACTTC
D gene: .
V gene: TRBV7-2
clone size: many
J gene: TRBJ2-5

CDR3 protein: CSAITRETGPYEQYF
CDR3 DNA: TGCAGTGCCATAACGAGGGAGACAGGTCCCTACGAGCAGTACTTC
D gene: .
V gene: TRBV20-1
clone size: .
J gene: TRBJ2-7